This T cell receptor (beta chain) was observed in a study of T cells in Graves' hyperthyroidism and ophthalmopathy. Findings and limits, study-wide: Most expanded thyroid clonotypes above 0.001 also appeared in blood.

Graves' hyperthyroidism qualified as stable when ophthalmopathy did not progress within 18 months. On the basis of clinical symptoms, serum thyroxine and TRAb, thyroid ultrasound and orbital computed tomography, diagnoses were made. In regard to this clonotype: Its cognate antigen is unknown.

The J segment lost 3 bases and the V segment lost 8 bases, leaving 2 bases of the junction unmatched. The CDR3 covers 12 residues. The V gene's germline CDR1 is SNHLY and CDR2 FYNNEI. TCR beta CDR3 regions were amplified from RNA transcripts. During a first-round RT-PCR of the TCR CDR3, the HTBI primer set was used. TCRdb independently ran MiXCR on the multiplex PCR reads; one entry per CDR3 protein. The sample includes about 290,000 distinct CDR3 sequences, roughly 13% of them seen just once. Material for sequencing was blood. This chain uses TRBV2 with TRBJ2-3, with 7 bases fitting TRBD2. The receptor's source is a woman between 35 and 50 years old with Graves' hyperthyroidism. The chain's CDR3 is CASRGGTDTQYF. The CDR3 DNA reads TGTGCCAGCCGGGGAGGGACAGATACGCAGTATTTT.